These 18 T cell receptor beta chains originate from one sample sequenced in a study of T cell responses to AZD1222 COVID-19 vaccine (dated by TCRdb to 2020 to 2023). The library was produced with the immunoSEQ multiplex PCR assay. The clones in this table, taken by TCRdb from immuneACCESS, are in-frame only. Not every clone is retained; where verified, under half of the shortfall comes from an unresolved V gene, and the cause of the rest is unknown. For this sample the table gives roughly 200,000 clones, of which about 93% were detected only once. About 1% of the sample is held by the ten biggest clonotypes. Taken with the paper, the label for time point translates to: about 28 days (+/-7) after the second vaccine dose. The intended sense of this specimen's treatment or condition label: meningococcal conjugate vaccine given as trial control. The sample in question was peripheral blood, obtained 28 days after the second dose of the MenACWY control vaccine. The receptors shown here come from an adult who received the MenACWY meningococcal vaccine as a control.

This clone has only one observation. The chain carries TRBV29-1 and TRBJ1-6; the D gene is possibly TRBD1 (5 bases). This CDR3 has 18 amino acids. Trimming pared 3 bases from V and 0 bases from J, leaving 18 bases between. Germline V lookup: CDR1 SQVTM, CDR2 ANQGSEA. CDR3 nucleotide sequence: TGCAGCGTTGACGACAGAGGATACCTGAGCTCCTATAATTCACCCCTCCACTTT. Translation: CSVDDRGYLSSYNSPLHF.

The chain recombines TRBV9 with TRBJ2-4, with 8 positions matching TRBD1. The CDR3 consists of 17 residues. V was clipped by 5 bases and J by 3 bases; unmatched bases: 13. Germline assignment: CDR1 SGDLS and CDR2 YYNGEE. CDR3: CASRHGQGWRGKNIQYF. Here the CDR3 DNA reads TGTGCCAGCAGGCACGGACAGGGATGGAGGGGCAAAAACATTCAGTACTTC. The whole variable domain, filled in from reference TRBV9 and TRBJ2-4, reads DSGVTQTPKHLITATGQRVTLRCSPRSGDLSVYWYQQSLDQGLQFLIQYYNGEERAKGNILERFSAQQFPDLHSELNLSSLELGDSALYFCASRHGQGWRGKNIQYFGAGTRLSVL.

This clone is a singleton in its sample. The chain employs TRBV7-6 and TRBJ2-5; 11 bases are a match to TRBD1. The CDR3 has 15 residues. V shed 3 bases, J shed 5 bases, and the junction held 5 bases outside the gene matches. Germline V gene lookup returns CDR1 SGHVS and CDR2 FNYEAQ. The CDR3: CASSFGQGAGETQYF. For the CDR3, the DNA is TGTGCCAGCAGCTTTGGACAGGGGGCCGGCGAGACCCAGTACTTC.

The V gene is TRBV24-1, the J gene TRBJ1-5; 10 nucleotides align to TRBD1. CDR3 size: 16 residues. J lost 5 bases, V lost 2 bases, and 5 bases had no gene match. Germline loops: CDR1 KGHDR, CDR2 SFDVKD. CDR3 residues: CATSDSTGGRDQPQHF. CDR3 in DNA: TGTGCCACCAGTGATTCGACAGGGGGCAGAGATCAGCCCCAGCATTTT.

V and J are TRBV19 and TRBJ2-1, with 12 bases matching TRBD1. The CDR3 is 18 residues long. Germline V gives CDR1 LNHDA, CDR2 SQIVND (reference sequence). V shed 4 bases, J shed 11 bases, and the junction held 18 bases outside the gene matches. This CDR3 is CASSTRDRGLMASGKQFF. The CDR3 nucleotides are TGTGCCAGTAGTACGCGGGACAGGGGGCTCATGGCAAGCGGTAAGCAGTTCTTC.

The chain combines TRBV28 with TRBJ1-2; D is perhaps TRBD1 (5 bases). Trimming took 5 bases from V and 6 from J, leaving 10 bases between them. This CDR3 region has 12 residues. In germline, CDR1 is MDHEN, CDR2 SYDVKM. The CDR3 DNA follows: TGTGCCAGCAGTCCAGGGTCCCATGGCTACACCTTC. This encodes CASSPGSHGYTF.

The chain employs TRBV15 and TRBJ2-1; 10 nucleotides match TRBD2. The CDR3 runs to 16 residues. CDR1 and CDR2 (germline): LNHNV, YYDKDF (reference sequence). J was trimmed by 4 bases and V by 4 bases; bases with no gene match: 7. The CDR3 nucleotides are TGTGCCACCAGCAAGCGTCCTAGCGGGGGATACAATGAGCAGTTCTTC. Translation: CATSKRPSGGYNEQFF. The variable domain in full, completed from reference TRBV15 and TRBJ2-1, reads DAMVIQNPRYQVTQFGKPVTLSCSQTLNHNVMYWYQQKSSQAPKLLFHYYDKDFNNEADTPDNFQSRRPNTSFCFLDIRSPGLGDTAMYLCATSKRPSGGYNEQFFGPGTRLTVL.

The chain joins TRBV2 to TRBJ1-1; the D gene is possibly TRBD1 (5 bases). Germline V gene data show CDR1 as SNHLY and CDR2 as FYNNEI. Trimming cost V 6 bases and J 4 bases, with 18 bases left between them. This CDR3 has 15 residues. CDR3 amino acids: CASRGLGAWGTEAFF. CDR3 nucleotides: TGTGCCAGCAGGGGACTGGGCGCGTGGGGCACTGAAGCTTTCTTT.

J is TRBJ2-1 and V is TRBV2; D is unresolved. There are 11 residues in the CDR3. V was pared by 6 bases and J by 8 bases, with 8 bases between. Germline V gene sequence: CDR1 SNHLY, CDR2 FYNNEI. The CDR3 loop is CASRRTYEQFF. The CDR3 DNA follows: TGTGCCAGCAGAAGGACCTATGAGCAGTTCTTC.

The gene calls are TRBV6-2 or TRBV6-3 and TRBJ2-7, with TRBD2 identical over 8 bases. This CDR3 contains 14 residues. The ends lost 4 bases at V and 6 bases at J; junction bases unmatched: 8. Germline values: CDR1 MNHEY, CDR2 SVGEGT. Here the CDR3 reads CASSSGLAVGEQYF. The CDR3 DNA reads TGTGCCAGCAGTTCTGGACTAGCCGTCGGCGAGCAGTACTTC.

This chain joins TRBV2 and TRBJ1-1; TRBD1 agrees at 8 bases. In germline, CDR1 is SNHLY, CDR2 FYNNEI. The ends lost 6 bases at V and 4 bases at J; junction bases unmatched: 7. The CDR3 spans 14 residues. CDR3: CASRDRVGSTEAFF. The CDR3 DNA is TGTGCCAGCAGGGACAGGGTCGGGAGCACTGAAGCTTTCTTT. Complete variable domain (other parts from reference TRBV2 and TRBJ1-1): EPEVTQTPSHQVTQMGQEVILRCVPISNHLYFYWYRQILGQKVEFLVSFYNNEISEKSEIFDDQFSVERPDGSNFTLKIRSTKLEDSAMYFCASRDRVGSTEAFFGQGTRLTVV.

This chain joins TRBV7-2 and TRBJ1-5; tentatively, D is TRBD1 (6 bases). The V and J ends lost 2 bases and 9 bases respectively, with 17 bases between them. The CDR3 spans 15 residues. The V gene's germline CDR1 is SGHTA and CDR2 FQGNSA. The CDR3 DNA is TGTGCCAGCAGCTTATCATCAGGGGTTCCTCTGCCCCAGCATTTT. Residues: CASSLSSGVPLPQHF.

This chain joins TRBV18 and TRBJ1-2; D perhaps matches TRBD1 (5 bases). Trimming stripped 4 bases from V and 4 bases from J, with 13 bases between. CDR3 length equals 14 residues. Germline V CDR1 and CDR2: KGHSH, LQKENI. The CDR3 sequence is CASSQNFDSYGYTF. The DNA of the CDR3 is TGTGCCAGCTCACAAAACTTCGACAGCTATGGCTACACCTTC.

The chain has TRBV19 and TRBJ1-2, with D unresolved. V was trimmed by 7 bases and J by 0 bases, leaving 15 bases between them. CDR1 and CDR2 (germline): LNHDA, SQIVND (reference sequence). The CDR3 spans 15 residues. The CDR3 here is CASTATGLANYGYTF. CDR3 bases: TGTGCCAGTACTGCGACGGGATTAGCTAACTATGGCTACACCTTC.

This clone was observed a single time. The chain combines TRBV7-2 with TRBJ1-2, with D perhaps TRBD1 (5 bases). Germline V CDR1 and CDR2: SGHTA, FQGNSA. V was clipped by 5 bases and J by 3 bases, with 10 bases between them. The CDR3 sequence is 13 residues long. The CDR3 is CASSPDTDYGYTF. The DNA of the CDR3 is TGTGCCAGCAGCCCGGACACCGACTATGGCTACACCTTC.

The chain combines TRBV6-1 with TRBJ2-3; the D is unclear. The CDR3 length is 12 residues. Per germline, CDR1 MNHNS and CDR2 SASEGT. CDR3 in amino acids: CLAGRSTDTQYF. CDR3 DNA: TGTCTCGCCGGCAGGAGCACAGATACGCAGTATTTT.

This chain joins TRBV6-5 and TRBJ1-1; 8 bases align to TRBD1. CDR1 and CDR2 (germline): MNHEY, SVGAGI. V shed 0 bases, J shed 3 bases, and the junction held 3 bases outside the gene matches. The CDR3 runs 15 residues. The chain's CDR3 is CASSYSNRGYTEAFF. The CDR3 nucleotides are TGTGCCAGCAGTTACTCGAACAGGGGGTACACTGAAGCTTTCTTT.

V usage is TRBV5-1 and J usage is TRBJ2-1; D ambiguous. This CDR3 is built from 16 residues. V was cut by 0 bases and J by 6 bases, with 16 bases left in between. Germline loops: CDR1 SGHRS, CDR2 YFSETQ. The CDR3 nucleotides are TGCGCCAGCAGCTTGGATGCAGGAAACCGAGCCAATGAGCAGTTCTTC. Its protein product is CASSLDAGNRANEQFF.